The present T cell receptor beta chain was sequenced within a study of cytomegalovirus exposure and HLA in healthy donors (dated by TCRdb to the late 2010s). At the level of the whole study: The 666 repertoires of the first cohort and the 95 to 150 validation repertoires were produced on the same platform, according to a later analysis. The study was designed to test whether signatures of past pathogen exposure could be identified by cataloging public T cell receptors. In addition to the first cohort of 666 subjects, a separate validation cohort of some 120 different subjects was used. High-throughput TCR immunosequencing, statistical association of individual TCRs with disease status, and machine learning were combined to predict cytomegalovirus infection status.

The library was produced with the immunoSEQ multiplex PCR assay. The paper's processing steps were these. A statistical classification framework was developed to diagnose cytomegalovirus status using the catalog of TCR beta chain sequences. TCRdb limited this immuneACCESS table to in-frame rearrangements with V and J called. A share of clones is missing; checked studies link under half to unresolved V genes, and the rest is unexplained. V, J and clone size are those of that table, while D and trimming were read from the DNA. The table for this sample lists about 130,000 clones; approximately 88% of them were counted only once. The top ten hold 2% to 2.5% of the sample. The CDR3 has 17 amino acids, counting the end cysteine and phenylalanine. Here the CDR3 DNA is all that survives: 51 bases in frame from base 1. Sequences SNHLY (CDR1) and FYNNEI (CDR2) are obtained from the germline V gene. The V and J ends are trimmed by 1 base and 0 bases, leaving 15 bases between them.

General study outcomes and caveats: The study gave a list of some 150 TCR beta chains associated with cytomegalovirus. In both the original and validation cohorts, the classifier was reported to diagnose cytomegalovirus status with high specificity and sensitivity. Most TCR sequences were observed very rarely across donors, whereas some public TCRs were present in many individuals. A later analysis lacked HLA typing for the validation cohort, so it scored co-occurrence in that cohort across all 120 repertoires. The authors suggested that the approach could potentially be extended to other disease states and immunological phenotypes. In a later analysis, TCRs clustered in the first cohort were found to also tend to co-occur in the 100 to 150 validation repertoires, with over 90% of cluster scores above 0. In vitro tests confirmed that a few of the cytomegalovirus-associated TCR beta chains recognize cytomegalovirus antigens.

Note on this clone: What antigen it recognizes has not been identified. Base qualities were left out, and no much larger clone turns up one base away.

Donors formed part of the validation cohort, which comprised about 130 subjects and was distinct from the first cohort of roughly 600 subjects. The TCR originated in a woman aged 18-29 years in good health and CMV-seronegative. Sequencing was carried out using PBMCs. The V and J genes are TRBV2 and TRBJ2-5; the D gene remains uncertain. The base sequence is TGTGCCAGCAGTGAAGTAGCCCCCGACGTGTACCAAGAGACCCAGTACTTC. Its product reads: CASSEVAPDVYQETQYF.